The 29 T cell receptor beta chains below all came from one sample that was sequenced in a study of T-cell memory formation after mild COVID-19. TCRdb called the 5' RACE reads again in MiXCR, with one record for every CDR3 protein. The table lists about 250,000 distinct CDR3 sequences, roughly 18% of them singletons. The sequenced sample consisted of PBMCs or a T cell subset sorted from them (not recorded which). All receptors come from a man aged 18-30 years who had mild COVID-19 (a few samples of this study predate the infection). Cell type and time point are not known.

The chain uses TRBV18 and TRBJ2-5; maybe TRBD2 (6 bases). The germline V gene encodes CDR1 KGHSH and CDR2 LQKENI. Trimming shortened V by 1 base and J by 6 bases, and 12 bases separated the two germline ends. This CDR3 is built from 14 residues. CDR3 amino acids: CASSPQEGWKTQYF. In nucleotides, the CDR3 is TGTGCCAGCTCACCACAGGAGGGGTGGAAGACCCAGTACTTC.

This chain joins TRBV29-1 and TRBJ2-3; 9 bases are a match to TRBD1. V shed 3 bases, J shed 4 bases, and the junction held 11 bases outside the gene matches. The length of the CDR3 is 16 residues. CDR1 and CDR2 (germline): SQVTM, ANQGSEA. This CDR3 is CSVDSIQGAHPDTQYF. CDR3 bases: TGCAGCGTTGACTCAATACAGGGGGCGCACCCAGATACGCAGTATTTT.

This clonotype was seen more than once but under ten times. The chain links TRBV7-9 to TRBJ1-6; no definite D call. The germline V gene encodes CDR1 SEHNR and CDR2 FQNEAQ (reference sequence). CDR3 size: 14 residues. V lost 1 base to trimming and J lost 10 bases, with 11 bases between them. In DNA, the CDR3 is TGTGCCAGCAGCTTAGACTCGGGAGGATCACCCCTCCACTTT. Protein sequence: CASSLDSGGSPLHF.

The chain links TRBV6-5 to TRBJ2-7; 11 positions agree with TRBD1. The CDR3 consists of 15 residues. Germline V CDR1 and CDR2: MNHEY, SVGAGI. The V and J ends lost 0 bases and 5 bases, in that order; junction bases with no gene match: 3. The CDR3 bases are TGTGCCAGCAGTTACTCGGGGACAGGGGGTGACGAGCAGTACTTC. Translation: CASSYSGTGGDEQYF.

The J gene is TRBJ2-3, the V gene TRBV7-9; TRBD2 matches at 10 bases. The germline CDR1 and CDR2 sequences are SEHNR and FQNEAQ (reference sequence). The CDR3 has 14 amino acids. V lost 5 bases and J lost 5; bases outside the gene matches: 4. The chain's CDR3 is CASSGTSVKDTQYF. The CDR3 nucleotides are TGTGCCAGCAGCGGGACTAGCGTAAAAGATACGCAGTATTTT.

This clonotype was observed a handful of times. This chain links TRBV7-9 with TRBJ1-2, with D possibly TRBD1 on 5 matching bases. With 5 bases removed from V and 5 bases from J, the gap between germline ends came to 15 bases. The germline V gene encodes CDR1 SEHNR and CDR2 FQNEAQ (reference sequence). This CDR3 has 14 amino acids. The DNA of the CDR3 is TGTGCCAGCAGCCGTCTGACAGTATTGTATGGCTACACCTTC. It encodes CASSRLTVLYGYTF.

The chain is built from TRBV7-2 and TRBJ2-5; 7 nucleotides line up with TRBD1. J lost 7 bases, V lost 5 bases, and 13 bases had no gene match. There are 15 residues in the CDR3. Germline CDR1 reads SGHTA; CDR2 reads FQGNSA. As DNA, the CDR3 is TGTGCCAGCAGCCCGTCCCGGACAGGTCCAGGGACCCAGTACTTC. Its translation: CASSPSRTGPGTQYF.

The chain has TRBV28 and TRBJ1-5; the D gene is possibly TRBD1 (6 bases). Germline loops: CDR1 MDHEN, CDR2 SYDVKM. The germline V and J ends were trimmed by 6 bases and 7 bases, with 19 bases remaining between them. This CDR3 contains 15 residues. This CDR3 is CASSRGGAQRQPQHF. The DNA for the CDR3 is TGTGCCAGCAGCCGCGGGGGGGCTCAGCGCCAGCCCCAGCATTTT.

The chain combines TRBV11-2 with TRBJ2-2; 11 positions match TRBD1. CDR3 length: 15 amino acids. CDR1 and CDR2 (germline): SGHAT, FQNNGV. Losses at the gene ends were 5 bases for V and 5 bases for J; bases not matched to a gene: 4. The CDR3 region is CASSPGTGGTGELFF. CDR3 coding DNA: TGTGCCAGCAGCCCCGGGACAGGGGGTACCGGGGAGCTGTTTTTT.

V and J are TRBV5-1 and TRBJ1-1, with a possible D match to TRBD1 (6 bases). The CDR3 consists of 16 residues. The V gene lost 4 bases and the J gene lost 0 bases, with 16 bases spanning the gap. The germline gives CDR1 SGHRS, CDR2 YFSETQ. The CDR3 region is CASSIRQAGLNTEAFF. The DNA of the CDR3 is TGCGCCAGCAGCATCAGACAGGCAGGTTTGAACACTGAAGCTTTCTTT.

This chain joins TRBV2 and TRBJ1-1; a possible D gene is TRBD1 (6 bases). This CDR3 is 13 amino acids long. V was trimmed by 4 bases and J by 5 bases, leaving 11 bases between them. Germline-derived CDR1 and CDR2 are SNHLY and FYNNEI. CDR3 in amino acids: CASSGKGGTEAFF. The CDR3 DNA is TGTGCCAGCAGTGGGAAGGGGGGGACTGAAGCTTTCTTT. Supplemented by reference TRBV2 and TRBJ1-1, the full variable domain reads EPEVTQTPSHQVTQMGQEVILRCVPISNHLYFYWYRQILGQKVEFLVSFYNNEISEKSEIFDDQFSVERPDGSNFTLKIRSTKLEDSAMYFCASSGKGGTEAFFGQGTRLTVV.

The chain links TRBV20-1 to TRBJ2-1; the D gene is possibly TRBD2 (5 bases). The CDR3 totals 13 residues. The germline V gene encodes CDR1 DFQATT and CDR2 SNEGSKA (reference sequence). Between the trimmed V and J ends, which lost 5 bases and 3 bases, there was a span of 11 bases. CDR3 DNA sequence: TGCAGTGCTCCTAGACTACACTACAATGAGCAGTTCTTC. Translating it yields CSAPRLHYNEQFF.

The sample holds a few counts of this clonotype. The chain joins TRBV7-2 to TRBJ1-1, with D perhaps matching TRBD1 (5 bases). Trimming pared 5 bases from V and 3 bases from J, leaving 13 bases between. Germline CDR1 SGHTA, CDR2 FQGNSA. This CDR3 is 14 amino acids long. The CDR3 spells CASSPERGYTEAFF. For the CDR3, the DNA is TGTGCCAGCAGCCCCGAGCGGGGGTACACTGAAGCTTTCTTT.

CDR3 sequence (DNA): TGTGCCAGCAGCTTATCTCAAGTAACAGATACGCAGTATTTT. It encodes CASSLSQVTDTQYF. This rearrangement joins TRBV7-2 to TRBJ2-3; D gene uncertain. This CDR3 is 14 amino acids long. Trimming removed 2 bases at V and 3 bases at J, with 9 bases between. CDR1 is SGHTA, CDR2 FQGNSA, per germline.

This clonotype was picked up a small number of times. V is TRBV7-9 and J is TRBJ2-7, with 10 bases that match TRBD2. The germline CDR1 and CDR2 sequences are SEHNR and FQNEAQ (reference sequence). The CDR3 runs 17 residues. V lost 1 base to trimming and J lost 4 bases; unmatched junction nucleotides: 10. The CDR3, as DNA: TGTGCCAGCAGCTTAGTAGCTAGCGGGGGTGGACTTTACGAGCAGTACGTC. Its translation: CASSLVASGGGLYEQYV.

This clonotype was found many times. This CDR3 is CASSPGQGNGETQYF. DNA of the CDR3: TGTGCCAGCTCACCGGGACAGGGCAATGGAGAGACCCAGTACTTC. This sequence joins TRBV18 and TRBJ2-5; 9 bases agree with TRBD1. The CDR3 sequence is 15 residues long. After removal of 3 bases from V and 4 bases from J, the junction contained 6 bases not matched to a gene. Germline-derived CDR1 and CDR2 are KGHSH and LQKENI.

This clonotype appeared many times. The V call is TRBV27, the J call TRBJ2-3; D is uncertain. Germline V gene sequence: CDR1 MNHEY, CDR2 SMNVEV (reference sequence). The CDR3 has 11 residues. Trimming removed 8 bases at V and 6 bases at J, with 9 bases between. The CDR3 protein is CASRLGDTQYF. The CDR3 DNA reads TGTGCCAGCCGATTGGGGGATACGCAGTATTTT.

The chain carries TRBV5-1 and TRBJ2-6, with unresolved D. V was cut by 0 bases and J by 0 bases, with 4 bases left in between. The germline gives CDR1 SGHRS, CDR2 YFSETQ. There are 15 residues in the CDR3. Here the CDR3 reads CASSLEASGANVLTF. The CDR3 bases are TGCGCCAGCAGCTTGGAGGCCTCTGGGGCCAACGTCCTGACTTTC. Complete variable domain (other parts from reference TRBV5-1 and TRBJ2-6): KAGVTQTPRYLIKTRGQQVTLSCSPISGHRSVSWYQQTPGQGLQFLFEYFSETQRNKGNFPGRFSGRQFSNSRSEMNVSTLELGDSALYLCASSLEASGANVLTFGAGSRLTVL.

V and J are TRBV6-2 or TRBV6-3 and TRBJ1-6; D possibly corresponds to TRBD1 (5 bases). The CDR3 has 14 residues. The germline V gene encodes CDR1 MNHEY and CDR2 SVGEGT. V was trimmed by 6 bases and J by 7 bases, leaving 13 bases between them. This chain's CDR3 is CASSHGTENSPLHF. The DNA for the CDR3 is TGTGCCAGCAGCCACGGGACTGAAAATTCACCCCTCCACTTT.

This clonotype has only a few counts. The chain is built from TRBV4-3 and TRBJ2-2; 8 bases match TRBD2. With 4 bases clipped from V and 7 bases from J, the junction kept 11 bases outside the gene matches. Germline V gives CDR1 LGHNA, CDR2 YSLEER. The CDR3 spans 16 residues. The CDR3 here is CASSPGAAGGNGELFF. The CDR3 bases are TGCGCCAGCAGCCCGGGTGCGGCGGGGGGTAACGGGGAGCTGTTTTTT.

This clonotype was picked up a small number of times. The V call is TRBV5-1, the J call TRBJ1-1; tentative D call: TRBD1 (6 bases). The CDR3 sequence is 14 residues long. Per the germline V gene, CDR1 is SGHRS and CDR2 is YFSETQ. Between the trimmed V and J ends, which lost 4 bases and 4 bases, there was a span of 14 bases. The CDR3 DNA is TGCGCCAGCAGCATACAGGGAGGCGGCACTGAAGCTTTCTTT. It yields the protein CASSIQGGGTEAFF.

V usage is TRBV3-1 and J usage is TRBJ2-1; the match to TRBD2 covers 11 bases. Germline V gene sequence: CDR1 LGHDT, CDR2 YNNKEL (reference sequence). Trimming at V came to 4 bases and at J to 7 bases, leaving 6 bases not matched to a gene. This CDR3 has 15 amino acids. CDR3 DNA sequence: TGTGCCAGCAGCCGTAGCGGGGGGGCAAGGAATGAGCAGTTCTTC. Translation gives CASSRSGGARNEQFF.

The DNA of the CDR3 is TGCAGTGCTAGAGATCTCCGAGACAGCTCTGGAAACACCATATATTTT. As protein: CSARDLRDSSGNTIYF. The chain combines TRBV20-1 with TRBJ1-3; perhaps TRBD1 as D (5 bases). The CDR3 spans 16 residues. V was clipped by 0 bases and J by 0 bases, with 12 bases between them. Germline V gene sequence: CDR1 DFQATT, CDR2 SNEGSKA (reference sequence).

The chain links TRBV3-1 to TRBJ2-3; a weak D match, TRBD2 (7 bases). The germline V and J ends were trimmed by 0 bases and 10 bases, with 8 bases remaining between them. Looked up from germline, CDR1 is LGHDT and CDR2 is YNNKEL (reference sequence). The CDR3 covers 12 residues. Written as DNA, the CDR3 is TGTGCCAGCAGCCAAGAGGGGGGGCCGCAGTATTTT. Encoded protein: CASSQEGGPQYF.

J is TRBJ2-4 and V is TRBV7-2; D uncertain. The CDR3 has 16 amino acids. Germline V CDR1 and CDR2: SGHTA, FQGNSA. The V end lost 3 bases, the J end lost 0 bases, and 12 bases lay between the germline ends. CDR3: CASSLPSHVAKNIQYF. In DNA, the CDR3 is TGTGCCAGCAGCTTGCCCTCGCACGTAGCCAAAAACATTCAGTACTTC.

The chain combines TRBV5-6 with TRBJ2-7, with D hard to call. The CDR3 has 13 amino acids. The germline gives CDR1 SGHDT, CDR2 YYEEEE. V lost 4 bases and J lost 1, with 9 bases in between. In DNA, the CDR3 is TGTGCCAGCAGCATCCTGCGATCCTACGAGCAGTACTTC. The encoded protein is CASSILRSYEQYF.

This clonotype was seen a handful of times. The chain couples TRBV7-9 to TRBJ1-2, with 9 nucleotides matching TRBD1. Trimming at V came to 1 base and at J to 4 bases, leaving 13 bases not matched to a gene. The germline gives CDR1 SEHNR, CDR2 FQNEAQ (reference sequence). CDR3 length: 18 residues. The CDR3 DNA follows: TGTGCCAGCAGCTTAGGGAACCCAGCGGGACAGGGTCGCTATGGCTACACCTTC. Encoded protein: CASSLGNPAGQGRYGYTF. The whole variable domain, remainder taken from reference TRBV7-9 and TRBJ1-2, is DTGVSQNPRHKITKRGQNVTFRCDPISEHNRLYWYRQTLGQGPEFLTYFQNEAQLEKSRLLSDRFSAERPKGSFSTLEIQRTEQGDSAMYLCASSLGNPAGQGRYGYTFGSGTRLTVV.

The CDR3 DNA reads as TGTGCCAGCAGCGTAGCCGGGGACCTCTCCTACAATGAGCAGTTCTTC. The encoded protein is CASSVAGDLSYNEQFF. The chain joins TRBV9 to TRBJ2-1; D is perhaps TRBD1 or TRBD2 (5 bases each). This CDR3 comprises 16 residues. Germline V gene data show CDR1 as SGDLS and CDR2 as YYNGEE. Between the trimmed V and J ends, which lost 0 bases and 0 bases, there was a span of 10 bases.

This clonotype appeared a few times. The CDR3 DNA reads TGTGCCAGCAGCGCCATGGACAGGGCGGATGAGCAGTTCTTC. Translating it yields CASSAMDRADEQFF. This chain uses TRBV9 with TRBJ2-1, with 8 nucleotides matching TRBD1. This CDR3 is built from 14 residues. The germline V gene encodes CDR1 SGDLS and CDR2 YYNGEE. J lost 8 bases, V lost 3 bases, and 7 bases had no gene match.